This T cell receptor (beta chain) was recovered during a study of T cell responses to AZD1222 COVID-19 vaccine (TCRdb year 2021). Regarding the research as a whole: TCR sequencing covered some 250 trial participants: 200 to 210 given two doses of AZD1222 and some 25 given two doses of MenACWY control vaccine. Trial participants were enrolled by age into subgroups of 18-55, 56-69 and 70-plus years, and around 150, 28 and 57 TCR-sequenced participants, respectively, were included in these subgroups. Broader findings and caveats from the paper: Reportedly, close to half of the unique spike-specific TCRs recognized epitopes lying outside the regions that are mutated in the B.1.351 and B.1.1.7 variants. Spike-specific TCR breadth and depth rose significantly after two AZD1222 doses compared with day 0 and with MenACWY recipients. Because no day 14 peak-response samples were available, repertoires were characterized only after the peak T cell response. The 56-69-year group was small, and its depth increase did not reach significance, likely because of low power. Participants were mostly white British and included more females than males, and it was suggested by the authors that clonal diversity may have been underestimated. The vaccine-associated CD4 TCRs covered the entire spike protein, and the dominant responses fell in regions 160-218 and 743-854. Conclusions about previously exposed vaccinees are limited because only a handful of AZD1222 recipients were SARS-CoV-2 seropositive at baseline.

In the case of this clone: The antigen it recognizes is unknown. The record has no base qualities; no much larger clone is one base away.

In the paper's terms, the time point label means: about 28 days (+/-7) after the second vaccine dose. Because spike-specific TCR depth and breadth did not differ between the two schedules, AZD1222 recipients who got a second dose at roughly 4 weeks were pooled with those who got a second dose at roughly 12 weeks. The vaccinee samples were drawn from two UK trials, COV001 and COV002, one of which was a single-blind randomized controlled phase 2/3 trial testing AZD1222 (ChAdOx1 nCoV-19) in healthy adults. For TCRbeta chain sequencing, PBMC samples from trial participants were taken at day 0 and at day 28 after the second dose. The CDR3 regions of human TCRbeta chains were analyzed by immunosequencing. Per the source publication's procedure: Repertoire TCRs were matched against a reference library of SARS-CoV-2-specific TCRs generated with the MIRA antigen-specificity platform. Breadth meant the fraction of unique TCRs that were SARS-CoV-2-associated, whereas depth meant the fraction of total T cells that were SARS-CoV-2-associated. Using the MIRA data, each spike-specific TCR was mapped to the spike region that the TCR reacts to and placed in a CD4 or CD8 class. Log10-transformed breadth and depth values were compared by one-way ANOVA with Sidak's multiple comparisons tests. Drawn from immuneACCESS, this table holds only the in-frame rearrangements with V and J called that TCRdb kept. Clones are partly lost; checked studies trace under half to an unresolved V gene and leave the rest unexplained. The V and J calls and clone size were taken over from that table, and D and trimming were inferred from the DNA. For this sample there are about 180,000 clones; around 90% appear just once. Roughly 26% of the sample rests with the top ten.

The trim is 5 bases for V and 2 bases for J, with a gap of 19 bases between the germline ends. Its CDR3 holds 16 amino acids, cysteine through phenylalanine. Only the CDR3 DNA is retained, 48 bases long and in frame from the first base. The germline V gene (reference sequence) provides CDR1 SEHNR and CDR2 FQNEAQ. The TCR originated in an adult who received the AZD1222 COVID-19 vaccine. Source: peripheral blood, taken 28 days after the second AZD1222 dose. The chain links TRBV7-9 with TRBJ2-7, with TRBD2 as a weak D call on 5 bases. The CDR3 region reads CASSILLAGLPYEQYF. The bases are TGTGCCAGCAGCATCCTACTGGCGGGCCTTCCCTACGAGCAGTACTTC.